This record covers a single T cell receptor (beta chain). Other DNA sequences from this sample encode an identical CDR3 as well. The sample belongs to a study of blood T cell repertoires in COVID-19. At the level of the study: There were acute and convalescent COVID-19 samples, and they came from the United States, Italy and Spain. T cells, B-cell-depleted T cells, or PBMCs provided the cDNA or gDNA that served as material.

TCRdb's table, derived via immunoSEQ multiplex PCR, lists solely in-frame clones and lacks some. This repertoire shows under 300,000 clones, about 86% found once; its top ten account for 4.5% to 7%. The CDR3 loop spans 15 amino acids. The germline V gene encodes CDR1 MNHEY and CDR2 SMNVEV (reference sequence). The J segment lost 5 bases and the V segment lost 4 bases, leaving 5 bases of the junction unmatched. The V gene is TRBV27, the J gene TRBJ2-5; 12 bases fit TRBD1. The source is a man aged 80 or over with acute or convalescent COVID-19. Sequencing input: peripheral blood. Here the CDR3 DNA reads TGTGCCAGCAGTTCCGGGACAGGGGGCTTGGAGACCCAGTACTTC. Its protein product is CASSSGTGGLETQYF.